This T cell receptor (beta chain) was documented in a study of lymphopenia after photon versus proton radiotherapy. Assay used: immunoSEQ multiplex PCR; TCRdb lists only in-frame clones, some missing. The table has tens of thousands of clones, less than 85% seen once; the top ten hold around 2%. The source is a man aged 60 to 69 with pancreatic cancer. The source was peripheral blood, collected from a patient treated with proton-based radiotherapy.

CDR3 in DNA: TGCGCCAGCAGCACGGCGGGGCAGGGGTCTGGAAACACCATATATTTT. Translating gives CASSTAGQGSGNTIYF. The V gene is TRBV5-1, the J gene TRBJ1-3; D may be TRBD1 (6 bases). V lost 4 bases to trimming and J lost 1 base, with 15 bases between them. Germline V gene sequence: CDR1 SGHRS, CDR2 YFSETQ. This CDR3 is built from 16 residues.